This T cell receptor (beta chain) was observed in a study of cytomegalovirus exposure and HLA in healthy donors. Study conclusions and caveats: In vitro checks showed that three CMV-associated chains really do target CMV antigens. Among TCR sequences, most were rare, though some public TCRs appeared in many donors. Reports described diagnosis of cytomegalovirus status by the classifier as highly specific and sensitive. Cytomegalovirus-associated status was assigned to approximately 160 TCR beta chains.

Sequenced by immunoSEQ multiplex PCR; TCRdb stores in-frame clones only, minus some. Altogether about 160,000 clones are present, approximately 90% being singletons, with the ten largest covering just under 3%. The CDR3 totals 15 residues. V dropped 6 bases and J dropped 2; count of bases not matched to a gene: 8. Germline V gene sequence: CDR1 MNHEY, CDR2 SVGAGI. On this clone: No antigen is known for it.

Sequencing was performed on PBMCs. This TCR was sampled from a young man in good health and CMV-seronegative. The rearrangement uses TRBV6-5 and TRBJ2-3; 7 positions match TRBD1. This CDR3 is CASSKTGSFTDTQYF. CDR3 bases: TGTGCCAGCAGCAAGACAGGGAGTTTCACAGATACGCAGTATTTT.